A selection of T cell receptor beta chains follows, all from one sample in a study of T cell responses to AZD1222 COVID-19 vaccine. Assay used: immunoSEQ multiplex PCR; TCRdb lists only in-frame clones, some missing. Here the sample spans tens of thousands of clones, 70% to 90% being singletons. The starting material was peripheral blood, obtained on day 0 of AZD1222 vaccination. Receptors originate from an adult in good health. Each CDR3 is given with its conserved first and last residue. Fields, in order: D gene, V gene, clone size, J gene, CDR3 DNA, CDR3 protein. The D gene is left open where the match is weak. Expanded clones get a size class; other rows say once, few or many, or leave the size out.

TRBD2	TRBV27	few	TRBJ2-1	TGTGCCAGCAGGAAGCGGGGGGGCAGTGAGCAGTTCTTC	CASRKRGGSEQFF
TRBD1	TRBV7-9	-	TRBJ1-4	TGTGCCAGCAGCCAGGACAGGGCGAATGAAAAACTGTTTTTT	CASSQDRANEKLFF
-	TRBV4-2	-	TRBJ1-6	TGTGCCAGCAGCCAAGAGGGGGACCATAATTCACCCCTCCACTTT	CASSQEGDHNSPLHF
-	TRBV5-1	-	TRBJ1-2	TGCGCCAGCAGCTTAGAGGGGCGCGGGGGCTACACCTTC	CASSLEGRGGYTF
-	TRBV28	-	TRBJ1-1	TGTGCCAGCAGTTTAAGCCCAGGGGCAGATATGAACACTGAAGCTTTCTTT	CASSLSPGADMNTEAFF
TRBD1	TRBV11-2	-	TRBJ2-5	TGTGCCAGCAGCTTAGGGGGGACAGGGCTAGCTCAAGAGACCCAGTACTTC	CASSLGGTGLAQETQYF
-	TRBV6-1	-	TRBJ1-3	TGTGCCAGCAGTGACGAACAGGGTTGGCGAGGAAACACCATATATTTT	CASSDEQGWRGNTIYF
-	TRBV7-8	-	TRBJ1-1	TGTGCCAGCAGCCCACAAGGGACTGAAGCTTTCTTT	CASSPQGTEAFF
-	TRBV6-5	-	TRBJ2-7	TGTGCCAGCAGCCCCGGGAGGACAGTACACTACGAGCAGTACTTC	CASSPGRTVHYEQYF
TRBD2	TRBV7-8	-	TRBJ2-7	TGTGCCAGCAGCTTTAGGACTAGCGGGACAACAGTTCTGAAGGAGCAGTACTTC	CASSFRTSGTTVLKEQYF
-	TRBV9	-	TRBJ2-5	TGTGCCAGCAGCGTAGGATCAGGGGCGCAGATGGAGACCCAGTACTTC	CASSVGSGAQMETQYF
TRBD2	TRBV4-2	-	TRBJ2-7	TGTGCCAGCAGCCAAGATATCCCTAGCGGGGATTACGAGCAGTACTTC	CASSQDIPSGDYEQYF